These T cell receptor beta chains were read from a single sample in a study of tumour-infiltrating T cells in Burkitt lymphoma. Produced via immunoSEQ multiplex PCR; TCRdb's table is partial and in-frame only. This sample has some 5,800 clones, with over 9.5% found just once. The sequenced sample consisted of tumor tissue. These receptors originate from a human donor with diffuse large B-cell lymphoma. The CDR3 runs from the conserved cysteine through the conserved F or W. Each record gives: clone size, V gene, J gene, D gene, CDR3 protein, CDR3 DNA. A D gene is named only where the DNA matches it firmly. Only part of the rows carry a size: once, few, many, or a class if the clone is expanded.

abundance: few
v_gene: TRBV7-2
j_gene: TRBJ2-5
d_gene: .
CDR3aa: CASSSYRAETQYF
CDR3nt: TGTGCCAGCAGCTCCTACAGGGCGGAGACCCAGTACTTC

abundance: .
v_gene: TRBV2
j_gene: TRBJ1-5
d_gene: TRBD1
CDR3aa: CASGPTGGGQPQHF
CDR3nt: TGTGCCAGCGGCCCGACAGGGGGTGGTCAGCCCCAGCATTTT

abundance: few
v_gene: TRBV9
j_gene: TRBJ1-2
d_gene: TRBD1
CDR3aa: CASSVQGAGYTF
CDR3nt: TGTGCCAGCAGCGTCCAGGGGGCTGGCTACACCTTC

abundance: few
v_gene: TRBV10-3
j_gene: TRBJ1-1
d_gene: .
CDR3aa: CAISGWGTEAFF
CDR3nt: TGTGCCATCAGTGGATGGGGCACAGAAGCTTTCTTT

abundance: .
v_gene: TRBV27
j_gene: TRBJ2-7
d_gene: TRBD1
CDR3aa: CASSLWSAGGSSSYEQYF
CDR3nt: TGTGCCAGCAGTTTATGGTCGGCAGGGGGCTCTTCCTCCTACGAGCAGTACTTC

abundance: .
v_gene: TRBV29-1
j_gene: TRBJ1-2
d_gene: .
CDR3aa: CSVSGGVRQSTF
CDR3nt: TGCAGCGTTTCTGGGGGGGTAAGGCAGTCAACCTTC

abundance: .
v_gene: TRBV19
j_gene: TRBJ2-1
d_gene: TRBD2
CDR3aa: CASSSGTSGGLQFF
CDR3nt: TGTGCCAGTAGTTCCGGGACTAGCGGGGGATTGCAGTTCTTC

abundance: few
v_gene: TRBV12-2
j_gene: TRBJ1-2
d_gene: .
CDR3aa: CASRSTGVDGYTF
CDR3nt: TGTGCAAGTCGGTCGACAGGGGTGGATGGCTACACCTTC

abundance: .
v_gene: TRBV2
j_gene: TRBJ2-7
d_gene: TRBD1
CDR3aa: CASSARRDSYEQYF
CDR3nt: TGTGCCAGCAGTGCACGCCGGGACAGCTACGAGCAGTACTTC

abundance: few
v_gene: TRBV4-1
j_gene: TRBJ2-7
d_gene: .
CDR3aa: CASSPGPYYEQYF
CDR3nt: TGCGCCAGCAGCCCCGGACCTTACTACGAGCAGTACTTC

abundance: .
v_gene: TRBV4-3
j_gene: TRBJ2-7
d_gene: .
CDR3aa: CASSQDLLISLGNSYEQYF
CDR3nt: TGCGCCAGCAGCCAAGACTTGTTAATAAGCTTAGGCAATTCCTACGAGCAGTACTTC

abundance: few
v_gene: TRBV5-1
j_gene: TRBJ1-5
d_gene: .
CDR3aa: CASKRGPDSNQPQHF
CDR3nt: TGCGCCAGCAAGAGGGGCCCGGATAGCAATCAGCCCCAGCATTTT

abundance: .
v_gene: TRBV28
j_gene: TRBJ1-5
d_gene: .
CDR3aa: CASSLTTSNLPQHF
CDR3nt: TGTGCCAGCAGTTTAACAACCTCGAATCTGCCCCAGCATTTT

abundance: .
v_gene: TRBV7-9
j_gene: TRBJ1-1
d_gene: TRBD1
CDR3aa: CASSADRGGEYTEAFF
CDR3nt: TGTGCCAGCAGCGCAGACAGGGGAGGAGAATACACTGAAGCTTTCTTT

abundance: .
v_gene: TRBV6-1
j_gene: TRBJ1-5
d_gene: .
CDR3aa: CASSEAPSNQPQHF
CDR3nt: TGTGCCAGCAGTGAAGCGCCCAGTAATCAGCCCCAGCATTTT

abundance: few
v_gene: TRBV6-5
j_gene: TRBJ1-5
d_gene: TRBD1
CDR3aa: CASSFTGAHQPQHF
CDR3nt: TGTGCCAGCAGTTTTACAGGGGCCCATCAGCCCCAGCATTTT

abundance: few
v_gene: TRBV2
j_gene: TRBJ1-2
d_gene: .
CDR3aa: CASMTGQTEGYTF
CDR3nt: TGTGCCAGCATGACTGGACAGACGGAAGGCTACACCTTC

abundance: .
v_gene: TRBV30
j_gene: TRBJ2-6
d_gene: .
CDR3aa: CAWQGGSGANVLTF
CDR3nt: TGTGCCTGGCAGGGGGGCTCTGGGGCCAACGTCCTGACTTTC

abundance: few
v_gene: TRBV30
j_gene: TRBJ2-4
d_gene: TRBD1
CDR3aa: CAWRGQGAAKNIQYF
CDR3nt: TGTGCCTGGAGAGGACAGGGAGCGGCCAAAAACATTCAGTACTTC

abundance: .
v_gene: TRBV5-1
j_gene: TRBJ1-2
d_gene: .
CDR3aa: CASSLVLGFYGYTF
CDR3nt: TGCGCCAGCAGCTTGGTTTTAGGGTTCTATGGCTACACCTTC

abundance: few
v_gene: TRBV4-1
j_gene: TRBJ2-7
d_gene: .
CDR3aa: CASSRRWGTSSYEQYF
CDR3nt: TGCGCCAGCAGCCGGAGGTGGGGGACGAGCTCCTACGAGCAGTACTTC

abundance: few
v_gene: TRBV7-8
j_gene: TRBJ1-2
d_gene: .
CDR3aa: CASSLRLQGDGYTF
CDR3nt: TGTGCCAGCAGCTTACGTTTACAGGGTGATGGCTACACCTTC

abundance: .
v_gene: TRBV7-2
j_gene: TRBJ2-1
d_gene: .
CDR3aa: CASSLDAGADEQFF
CDR3nt: TGTGCCAGCAGCTTAGATGCAGGTGCCGATGAGCAGTTCTTC

abundance: .
v_gene: TRBV5-4
j_gene: TRBJ2-3
d_gene: TRBD2
CDR3aa: CASSAGLAGGTDTQYF
CDR3nt: TGTGCCAGCAGTGCTGGACTAGCGGGGGGCACAGATACGCAGTATTTT

abundance: .
v_gene: TRBV5-1
j_gene: TRBJ1-1
d_gene: .
CDR3aa: CASSGPRGGRAFF
CDR3nt: TGCGCCAGCAGCGGACCCCGGGGGGGTAGAGCTTTCTTT

abundance: few
v_gene: TRBV19
j_gene: TRBJ2-2
d_gene: .
CDR3aa: CASSMVRDTGELFF
CDR3nt: TGTGCCAGTAGTATGGTCAGGGACACCGGGGAGCTGTTTTTT

abundance: .
v_gene: TRBV5-4
j_gene: TRBJ1-6
d_gene: .
CDR3aa: CASSIGNGGNLNSPLHF
CDR3nt: TGTGCCAGCAGCATAGGTAACGGAGGAAATCTTAATTCACCCCTCCACTTT

abundance: few
v_gene: TRBV5-1
j_gene: TRBJ1-3
d_gene: .
CDR3aa: CASSLRSPRDTIYF
CDR3nt: TGCGCCAGCAGCTTGAGGTCCCCTCGGGACACCATATATTTT

abundance: few
v_gene: TRBV18
j_gene: TRBJ1-4
d_gene: .
CDR3aa: CASSARRDSEGNEKLFF
CDR3nt: TGTGCCAGCTCAGCACGACGGGATTCTGAGGGGAATGAAAAACTGTTTTTT

abundance: .
v_gene: TRBV5-4
j_gene: TRBJ2-7
d_gene: TRBD2
CDR3aa: CASSSSSGGSYEQYF
CDR3nt: TGTGCCAGCAGCTCCTCTAGCGGGGGATCCTACGAGCAGTACTTC

abundance: few
v_gene: TRBV30
j_gene: TRBJ1-4
d_gene: .
CDR3aa: CAWDRNNEKLFF
CDR3nt: TGTGCCTGGGACAGAAATAATGAAAAACTGTTTTTT

abundance: few
v_gene: TRBV19
j_gene: TRBJ1-5
d_gene: TRBD1
CDR3aa: CASRTGLYQPQHF
CDR3nt: TGTGCCAGTAGGACAGGGTTGTATCAGCCCCAGCATTTT

abundance: .
v_gene: TRBV19
j_gene: TRBJ1-1
d_gene: .
CDR3aa: CASSKTDIMNTEAFF
CDR3nt: TGTGCCAGTAGTAAAACCGACATCATGAACACTGAAGCTTTCTTT

abundance: .
v_gene: TRBV5-6
j_gene: TRBJ1-1
d_gene: .
CDR3aa: CASSHTWATEAFF
CDR3nt: TGTGCCAGCAGCCATACATGGGCAACTGAAGCTTTCTTT

abundance: .
v_gene: TRBV5-4
j_gene: TRBJ2-7
d_gene: .
CDR3aa: CASSPGRTPYEQYF
CDR3nt: TGTGCCAGCAGCCCAGGACGGACCCCCTACGAGCAGTACTTC

abundance: few
v_gene: TRBV5-6
j_gene: TRBJ1-2
d_gene: TRBD1
CDR3aa: CASSAGQGYGYTF
CDR3nt: TGTGCCAGCAGCGCGGGACAGGGTTATGGCTACACCTTC

abundance: .
v_gene: TRBV7-6
j_gene: TRBJ1-6
d_gene: .
CDR3aa: CASSLGGETSPLHF
CDR3nt: TGTGCCAGCAGCTTAGGAGGGGAGACTTCACCCCTCCACTTT

abundance: few
v_gene: TRBV9
j_gene: TRBJ1-1
d_gene: .
CDR3aa: CASSEDPWNTEAFF
CDR3nt: TGTGCCAGCAGCGAGGACCCCTGGAACACTGAAGCTTTCTTT

abundance: medium-sized
v_gene: TRBV10-3
j_gene: TRBJ1-2
d_gene: .
CDR3aa: CAISEPPGLSYGYTF
CDR3nt: TGTGCCATCAGTGAACCACCGGGACTGAGCTATGGCTACACCTTC

abundance: .
v_gene: TRBV18
j_gene: TRBJ1-5
d_gene: .
CDR3aa: CASSPEGWGNNQPQHF
CDR3nt: TGTGCCAGCTCACCCGAGGGATGGGGGAACAATCAGCCCCAGCATTTT

abundance: .
v_gene: TRBV27
j_gene: TRBJ2-3
d_gene: TRBD1
CDR3aa: CASSPGQGGVEQYF
CDR3nt: TGTGCCAGCAGTCCGGGACAGGGGGGAGTCGAGCAGTATTTT

abundance: .
v_gene: TRBV14
j_gene: TRBJ2-7
d_gene: TRBD2
CDR3aa: CASSQDSVRGVYEQYF
CDR3nt: TGTGCCAGCAGCCAAGATTCGGTCCGGGGGGTTTACGAGCAGTACTTC

abundance: .
v_gene: TRBV5-1
j_gene: TRBJ1-1
d_gene: .
CDR3aa: CASSLAVSTNPTEAFF
CDR3nt: TGCGCCAGCAGCTTGGCCGTTTCGACAAATCCCACTGAAGCTTTCTTT